What follows are 2 T cell receptor beta chains derived from one specimen sequenced in a study of intratumoral heterogeneity in liver cancer. Libraries were prepared by immunoSEQ multiplex PCR; TCRdb keeps only in-frame clonotypes and omits some of them. Found here are about 6,200 clones, over 55% of them singletons; the top ten hold around 40%. Each tumour sample represents a distinct, spatially separated region of the hepatocellular carcinoma nodule. The sample consisted of tumor tissue, taken before any cancer treatment. The receptors shown here come from an older woman with hepatocellular carcinoma.

The V gene is TRBV6-5, the J gene TRBJ2-6; TRBD1 aligns across 8 bases. The CDR3 extends over 15 amino acids. Germline values: CDR1 MNHEY, CDR2 SVGAGI. V shed 7 bases and J 2 bases; nucleotides not matched to a gene: 4. The CDR3 reads CASTLTGAGANVLTF. The CDR3 DNA follows: TGTGCCAGCACACTGACAGGGGCTGGGGCCAACGTCCTGACTTTC.

The genes are TRBV18 and TRBJ2-7, with 7 bases aligning to TRBD1. The germline V gene encodes CDR1 KGHSH and CDR2 LQKENI. V shed 2 bases, J shed 3 bases, and the junction held 7 bases outside the gene matches. The CDR3 extends over 15 amino acids. This chain's CDR3 is CASSPTWTGDYEQYF. The DNA for the CDR3 is TGTGCCAGCTCACCAACCTGGACAGGAGACTACGAGCAGTACTTC.